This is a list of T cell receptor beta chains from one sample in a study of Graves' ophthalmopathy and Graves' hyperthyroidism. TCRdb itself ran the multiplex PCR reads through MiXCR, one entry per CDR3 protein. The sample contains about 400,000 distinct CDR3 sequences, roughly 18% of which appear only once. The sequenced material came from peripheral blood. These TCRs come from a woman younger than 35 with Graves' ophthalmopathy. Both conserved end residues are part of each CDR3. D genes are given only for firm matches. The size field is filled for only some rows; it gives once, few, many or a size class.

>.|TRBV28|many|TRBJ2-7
TGTGCCAGCCTTGAGGTGGGTTACGAGCAGTACTTC
CASLEVGYEQYF
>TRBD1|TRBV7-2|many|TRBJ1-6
TGTGCCAGCAGCTTAGCCTCCGGGACAGGGACTATCGGCGTCGGTTCACCCCTCCACTTT
CASSLASGTGTIGVGSPLHF
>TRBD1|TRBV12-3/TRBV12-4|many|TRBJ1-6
TGTGCCAGCAGTTTAACGACAGGGGGCAATTCACCCCTCCACTTT
CASSLTTGGNSPLHF
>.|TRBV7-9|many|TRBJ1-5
TGTGCCAGCAGCCCGGGGGGTTATAGCAATCAGCCCCAGCATTTT
CASSPGGYSNQPQHF
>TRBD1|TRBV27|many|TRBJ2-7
TGTGCCAGCAGTGACAGGACAGGGGGAGATGGGGAGCAGTACTTC
CASSDRTGGDGEQYF
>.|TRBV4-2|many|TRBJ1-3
TGTGCCAGCAGCCAAGATGAAGCAGGGACTTCTGGAAACACCATATATTTT
CASSQDEAGTSGNTIYF
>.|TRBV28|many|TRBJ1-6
TGTGCCAGCAGTTTATCCGTTGGCAAGGGGAATTCACCCCTCCACTTT
CASSLSVGKGNSPLHF
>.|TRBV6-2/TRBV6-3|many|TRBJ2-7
TGTGCCAGCAGTTACCGGACTGGATGGAACTACGAGCAGTACTTC
CASSYRTGWNYEQYF
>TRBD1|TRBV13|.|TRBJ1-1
TGTGCCAGCAGCGACACGGGACAGCGGACGAACACTGAAGCTTTCTTT
CASSDTGQRTNTEAFF
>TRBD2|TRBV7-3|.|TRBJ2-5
TGTGCCAGCAGCCCGACCGGGACTAGAGGAAGGGAGACCCAGTACTTC
CASSPTGTRGRETQYF
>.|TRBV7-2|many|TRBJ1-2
TGTGCCAGCAGCAGGGGTAATGGCTACACCTTC
CASSRGNGYTF
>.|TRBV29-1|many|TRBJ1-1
TGCAGCGTATCCCGAGAAGTGAACACTGAAGCTTTCTTT
CSVSREVNTEAFF
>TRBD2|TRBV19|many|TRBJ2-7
TGTGCCAGCCTCGGGAGGAAAGGCGAGCAGTACTTC
CASLGRKGEQYF
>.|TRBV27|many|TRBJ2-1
TGTGCCAGCAGTTTAGGCCTCGACAGGCTTCGGAATGAGCAGTTCTTC
CASSLGLDRLRNEQFF
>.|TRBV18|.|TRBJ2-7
TGTGCCAGCTCACCACCGGCAGGGTCATACGAGCAGTACTTC
CASSPPAGSYEQYF
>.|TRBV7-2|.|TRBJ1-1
TGTGCCAGCAGCTTAGTTGCGGGACAGAACACTGAAGCTTTCTTT
CASSLVAGQNTEAFF
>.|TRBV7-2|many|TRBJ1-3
TGTGCCAGCAGCCCGACTGGTGGAAACACCATATATTTT
CASSPTGGNTIYF
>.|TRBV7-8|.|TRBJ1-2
TGTGCCAGCAGCTCGGACCGCTACTATGGCTACACCTTC
CASSSDRYYGYTF
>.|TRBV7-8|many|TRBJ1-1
TGTGCCAGCAGCACAGACGGAGTGAACACTGAAGCTTTCTTT
CASSTDGVNTEAFF
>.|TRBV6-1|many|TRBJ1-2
TGTGCCAGCAGTGAAAGAATGGGGGGTATTGGCTACACCTTC
CASSERMGGIGYTF
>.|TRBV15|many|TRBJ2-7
TGTGCCACCAGCAGAGATCATAGGTGGGAGCAGTACTTC
CATSRDHRWEQYF
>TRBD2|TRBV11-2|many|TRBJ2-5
TGTGCCAGCAGCTTAGATCCCGGTCTAGCGGGAGCCAAGACCCAGTACTTC
CASSLDPGLAGAKTQYF
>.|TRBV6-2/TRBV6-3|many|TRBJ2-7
TGTGCCAGCAGTTATTGGTACGAGCAGTACTTC
CASSYWYEQYF
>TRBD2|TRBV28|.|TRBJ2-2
TGTGCCAGCAGGTCCGCCGGGGCTAGCGGGACGGTCGGGGAGCTGTTTTTT
CASRSAGASGTVGELFF
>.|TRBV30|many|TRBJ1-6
TGTGCCTGGAGTGTTGGACTTGCTGAATTTTCACCCCTCCACTTT
CAWSVGLAEFSPLHF
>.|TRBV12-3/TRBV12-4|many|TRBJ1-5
TGTGCCAGCCGAACTTCGGGGGGAACTGGTCAGCCCCAGCATTTT
CASRTSGGTGQPQHF
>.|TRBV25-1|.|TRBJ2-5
TGTGCCAGCAGTGAGGTTGTGGGGGAGACCCAGTACTTC
CASSEVVGETQYF
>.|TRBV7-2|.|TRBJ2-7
TGTGCCAGCAGCATATCAGGATTCTACGAGCAGTACTTC
CASSISGFYEQYF
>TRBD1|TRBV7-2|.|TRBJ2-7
TGTGCCAGCAGCCCTAGAGCACAGGGGAACGAGCAGTACTTC
CASSPRAQGNEQYF
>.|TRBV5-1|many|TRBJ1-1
TGCGCCAGCAGCCTGGACAGTCGCGGCACTGAAGCTTTCTTT
CASSLDSRGTEAFF
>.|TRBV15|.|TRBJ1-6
TGTGCCACCAGCAGGAACACCGATTCACCCCTCCACTTT
CATSRNTDSPLHF
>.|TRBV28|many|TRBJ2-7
TGTGCCAGCAGTTTGCCGGGGTACGAGCAGTACTTC
CASSLPGYEQYF
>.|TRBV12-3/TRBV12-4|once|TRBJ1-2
TGTGCCAGCACCCCTTTATATGGCTACACCTTC
CASTPLYGYTF
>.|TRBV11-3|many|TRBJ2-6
TGTGCCAGCAGCGCCGCAGGGGTCGGGGCCAACGTCCTGACTTTC
CASSAAGVGANVLTF
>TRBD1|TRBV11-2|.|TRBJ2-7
TGTGCCAGCAGCTTAGACCGGGACAGGGTCGACGAGCAGTACTTC
CASSLDRDRVDEQYF
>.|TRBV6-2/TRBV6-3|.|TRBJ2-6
TGTGCCAGCGCCCCCGGGGGTTCTGGGGCCAACGTCCTGACTTTC
CASAPGGSGANVLTF
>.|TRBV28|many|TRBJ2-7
TGTGCCAGCAGTCGGGACTTCTACGAGCAGTACTTC
CASSRDFYEQYF